This entry lists 8 T cell receptor beta chains sequenced from one sample in a study of CD8+ T cells in alopecia areata. Extraction and reverse transcription of RNA yielded cDNA as the sequencing template. Profiled with immunoSEQ multiplex PCR; TCRdb holds only in-frame clones, not every one. The sample carries about 120,000 clones, more than 45% recorded once. Treatment: oral pan-JAK inhibitor, 5-10 mg twice daily. The material sequenced was CD4+ T cells sorted from blood, taken at week 4, from a patient treated with tofacitinib. These receptors all stem from a human donor with alopecia areata.

Only a few counts were recorded for this clone. The V call is TRBV19, the J call TRBJ1-6; a possible D gene is TRBD1 (5 bases). With 5 bases removed from V and 10 bases from J, the gap between germline ends came to 15 bases. Germline V lookup: CDR1 LNHDA, CDR2 SQIVND (reference sequence). CDR3 length: 14 residues. CDR3 sequence: CASSFRGTSSPLHF. DNA for the CDR3: TGTGCCAGTAGTTTTCGGGGGACCAGCTCACCCCTCCACTTT.

The genes are TRBV4-2 and TRBJ2-3; 7 nucleotides line up with TRBD2. Losses at the gene ends were 0 bases for V and 6 bases for J; bases not matched to a gene: 6. Germline V gene data show CDR1 as LGHNA and CDR2 as YNFKEQ. The CDR3 length is 15 residues. The CDR3 nucleotides read TGTGCCAGCAGCCAAGAGGGAGGGGCGAGGGATACGCAGTATTTT. It yields the protein CASSQEGGARDTQYF.

There are a few counts of this clone. The chain recombines TRBV2 with TRBJ1-1; D uncertain. V was pared by 7 bases and J by 1 base, with 22 bases between. Per the germline V gene, CDR1 is SNHLY and CDR2 is FYNNEI. This CDR3 is 17 amino acids long. The CDR3 DNA is TGTGCCAGCACTGCCCGTGGAGGCGGCACCACGAACACTGAAGCTTTCTTT. It is translated as CASTARGGGTTNTEAFF.

For this clone: Other DNA sequences within the sample encode an identical CDR3. The chain is built from TRBV30 and TRBJ2-2; 9 positions agree with TRBD1. This CDR3 is 13 amino acids long. V was pared by 4 bases and J by 6 bases, with 3 bases of the junction left unmatched. The germline V gene has CDR1 GTSNPN and CDR2 SVGIG (reference sequence). CDR3 sequence: CAWTGQGSGELFF. The CDR3 DNA sequence: TGTGCCTGGACGGGACAGGGATCCGGGGAGCTGTTTTTT.

Comments on this clone: Other DNA sequences within the sample encode an identical CDR3. CDR3 residues: CAWSVQSYGYTF. The CDR3 DNA reads as TGTGCCTGGAGTGTGCAGTCTTATGGCTACACCTTC. V and J are TRBV30 and TRBJ1-2; unclear D gene. The CDR3 length is 12 residues. CDR1 is GTSNPN, CDR2 SVGIG, per germline (reference sequence). V lost 0 bases, J lost 5 bases, and 7 bases lay in between.

This sequence joins TRBV25-1 and TRBJ2-3; 10 bases fit TRBD1. V was pared by 4 bases and J by 4 bases, with 8 bases of the junction left unmatched. The CDR3 loop spans 16 amino acids. The germline V gene encodes CDR1 MGHDK and CDR2 SYGVNS. This CDR3 is CASSGLTGGRADTQYF. In DNA, the CDR3 is TGTGCCAGCAGTGGCCTGACAGGGGGCCGGGCAGATACGCAGTATTTT.

This clone was observed a few times. This CDR3 reads CASSHLGGKAEAFF. The CDR3 DNA reads as TGCGCCAGCAGCCACCTCGGGGGTAAGGCTGAAGCTTTCTTT. The J gene is TRBJ1-1, the V gene TRBV4-1, with D possibly matching TRBD1 (5 bases). Between the trimmed V and J ends, which lost 3 bases and 6 bases, there was a span of 14 bases. The CDR3 spans 14 residues. Germline V lookup: CDR1 MGHRA, CDR2 YSYEKL.

The chain is built from TRBV2 and TRBJ1-6; D unresolved. The CDR3 runs 12 residues. Germline V gene sequence: CDR1 SNHLY, CDR2 FYNNEI. With 8 bases removed from V and 0 bases from J, the gap between germline ends came to 2 bases. For the CDR3, the DNA is TGTGCCAGCCGCTCCTATAATTCACCCCTCCACTTT. Its protein is CASRSYNSPLHF.